The T cell receptor beta chain described here comes from a study of cytomegalovirus exposure and HLA in healthy donors. Study findings and constraints: Sequencing depth across donors, presence/absence analyses assumed, was roughly uniform. In a later analysis, parvovirus B19, influenza, CMV and Epstein-Barr virus appeared linked to several top co-occurrence clusters. The majority of CMV-associated TCR beta chains were reported as apparently HLA-restricted in a later analysis.

Vbeta (60) and Jbeta (13) primers were used in the PCR. Data came from immunoSEQ multiplex PCR; TCRdb stores just in-frame clones and leaves some out. Reported are about 210,000 clones; the ten largest clones contain roughly 0.98%. As concerns this clone: Its matching antigen is unknown.

The source material was PBMCs. This TCR came from a woman aged 25 to 45 in good health and CMV-seropositive.

The CDR3, as DNA: TGCGCCAGCAGCCAAGATCTTGGGGGACTAGGAGGCTCCTACGAGCAGTACTTC. Its protein is CASSQDLGGLGGSYEQYF. The J gene is TRBJ2-5, the V gene TRBV4-3; the match to TRBD2 covers 8 bases. The assigned J gene may be wrong: the sequence end matches TRBJ2-7 better. This CDR3 region has 18 residues. Germline V gene lookup returns CDR1 LGHNA and CDR2 YSLEER.